This section outlines one TCR beta chain sequence together with its context. This sample is part of a study of blood T cell dynamics during melanoma immunotherapy. Some clones are missing from TCRdb's copy, which holds only in-frame ones; the method was immunoSEQ multiplex PCR. The table has roughly 9,900 clones, around nine tenths seen once. The length of the CDR3 is 13 residues. The ends lost 10 bases at V and 5 bases at J; junction bases unmatched: 10. CDR1 and CDR2 from the germline V gene are MNHNY and SVGAGI (reference sequence). Time point described: pre-treatment baseline. Samples come from before therapy and from week 3 after the first blockade cycle. Patients had no prior systemic cancer treatment, immunosuppressants or other active cancers.

The sample consisted of blood, taken from a patient treated with checkpoint blockade. This sequence originates from a human donor with melanoma. The chain has TRBV6-6 and TRBJ1-2; 7 bases agree with TRBD1. The CDR3 nucleotides are TGTGCCATCGAGGGACAGATGGGGTATGGCTACACCTTC. Translated: CAIEGQMGYGYTF.